Detailed here is one T cell receptor (beta chain). This clonotype was counted many times. Its cognate antigen has yet to be identified. Per-base qualities were not stored, and no clone one base away is much larger. The data are from a study of identical twins (dated by TCRdb to between 2015 and 2016). Context from the whole study: The study deep-sequenced TCR alpha and beta repertoires from monozygotic twins, unrelated adults of various ages and cord blood to test whether fetal clonotypes persist. To rule out contamination, replicate twin experiments were performed at different times with different library preparation protocols. The investigation overall reported the following: Because the same donors could not be followed over many years, the conclusions depended on cross-sectional statistical analysis. Out-of-frame TCR alpha sequences shared between twins showed an excess of low generation-probability sequences compared with coincidental sharing between unrelated individuals. Abundant cord blood beta clonotypes carried fewer insertions; young adult naive repertoires showed a weaker similar trend, while memory repertoires showed none. Zero-insertion analyses could be partly confounded by invariant T cells such as MAIT and iNKT, though diverse VJ usage argued against such confounding for most clonotypes. The excess sharing between twins in beta out-of-frame sequences was weaker because fewer shared sequences reduced the signal-to-noise ratio. Recombination models systematically underestimated out-of-frame TCR alpha sharing in monozygotic twins but agreed with sharing between unrelated individuals.

Only healthy Caucasian donors were included. Miltenyi CD45RO+ enrichment and human naive T-cell isolation kits were used to isolate memory (CD45RO+) and naive T cells from PBMC. The library was obtained by 5' RACE. Sequencing instrument: Illumina HiSeq 2000. Template switching introduced a universal primer binding site; the final cDNA contained a unique molecular identifier, enabling accurate counting of TCR cDNA molecules. Specific primers in the conserved constant-segment region were used to synthesize first-strand cDNA for TCR alpha and beta chains. To control for contamination, each cDNA library was double barcoded with a SMART-Mk sample barcode plus Illumina barcodes. TruSeq adapter sequences, together with Illumina sample barcodes, were added in two successive PCR steps. The Illumina HiSeq platform was used with custom primers to sequence TCR alpha and beta cDNA libraries. Concerning the study's data processing: MiGEC processed the raw reads to extract unique molecular identifiers, while MiXCR was used to determine the CDR3 positions. For each individual, recombination models were inferred using an EM algorithm with the repgenHMM and IGoR tools. The analysis of shared clonotypes was done with the tcR package in R, with sharing normalized by the product of cloneset sizes. To study raw recombination without the effects of thymic and clonal selection, out-of-frame nonproductive sequences were analyzed. The public reads were reanalyzed by TCRdb: fastp trimming at Q25, MiXCR alignment, in-frame beta chains only. A single entry per CDR3 protein holds the most common genes and DNA from its merged rows. For this entry, the V and J calls and clone size follow TCRdb and not the study's own pipeline. This sample lists around 220,000 distinct CDR3 sequences; roughly a tenth were detected once. Roughly 10% of the sample comes from the top ten.

Relative to germline, V is 3 bases shorter and J is 3 bases shorter, with 12 bases between their ends. Including cysteine and phenylalanine, the CDR3 has 15 amino acids. Of the read, only the CDR3 DNA is kept; its 45 bases are in frame from base 1. From a lookup of the germline V gene (reference sequence), CDR1 and CDR2 are SGHKS and YYEKEE. The rearranged segments are TRBV5-5 and TRBJ2-2; TRBD2 is a possible D gene, resting on 6 matching bases. The source material was memory T cells sorted from blood. What this sample's cell subset or site label stands for: CD45RO+ enriched T cells. The receptor was derived from a man aged 50 or older in good health. CDR3 region: CASSYAGRYTGELFF. The nucleotides read TGTGCCAGCAGCTACGCGGGGAGATACACCGGGGAGCTGTTTTTT.